A selection of T cell receptor beta chains follows, all from one sample in a study of blood T cell repertoires in COVID-19. Assay: immunoSEQ multiplex PCR; the TCRdb copy retains only in-frame clones and omits some. The sample shows 310,000 or so clones, about 88% of them seen only once. Sequenced material: PBMCs or T cells enriched from blood (not recorded which). These receptors all stem from a woman between 40 and 55 years old who had recovered from COVID-19. CDR3s include the opening cysteine and the closing phenylalanine or tryptophan. D genes are given only for firm matches. Clone size, where shown, is once, few, many, or a class for clones that have expanded.

d_call,j_call,v_call,clone_size,cdr3_length,cdr3_nt,cdr3_aa
NA,TRBJ1-5,TRBV6-1,few,16,TGTGCCAGCAGTGCCAATACAGGGCTAGTCAATCAGCCCCAGCATTTT,CASSANTGLVNQPQHF
TRBD2,TRBJ2-3,TRBV7-2,NA,14,TGTGCCAGCAGCTTAGCAGGCGGGGGGAATACGCAGTATTTT,CASSLAGGGNTQYF
NA,TRBJ2-3,TRBV3-1/TRBV3-2,NA,13,TGTGCCAGCAGCCACCGCGGAGGGGATACGCAGTATTTT,CASSHRGGDTQYF
NA,TRBJ2-7,TRBV9,NA,15,TGTGCCAGCAGCGTAGCGGGGGGCGTTACGTACGAGCAGTACTTC,CASSVAGGVTYEQYF
NA,TRBJ1-2,TRBV7-3,NA,12,TGTGCCAGCAGCTCTGAGCTTGTTGGCTACACCTTC,CASSSELVGYTF
NA,TRBJ1-6,TRBV6-5,NA,12,TGTGCCAGCAGTTACGGAGGGTCACCCCTCCACTTT,CASSYGGSPLHF
TRBD2,TRBJ2-4,TRBV9,NA,17,TGTGCCAGCAGCCCCAAGGAAGCGGGAGGGGCCAAAAACATTCAGTACTTC,CASSPKEAGGAKNIQYF
TRBD1,TRBJ1-2,TRBV9,NA,13,TGTGCCAGCAGCGCCCCAGGGGGCTATGGCTACACCTTC,CASSAPGGYGYTF
NA,TRBJ2-1,TRBV27,NA,12,TGTGCCAGCAGTTTACCTCCAGATGAGCAGTTCTTC,CASSLPPDEQFF
TRBD2,TRBJ2-1,TRBV6-2/TRBV6-3,NA,17,TGTGCCAGCAGCCCTAGTGGACTAGCGGGAATCTACAATGAGCAGTTCTTC,CASSPSGLAGIYNEQFF
TRBD2,TRBJ2-7,TRBV27,NA,14,TGTGCCAGCAAGTTACTAGCGGAGGTGGGGGAGCAGTACTTC,CASKLLAEVGEQYF
NA,TRBJ2-6,TRBV5-1,NA,15,TGCGCCACCCAACAGGGTTCCTCTGGGGCCAACGTCCTGACTTTC,CATQQGSSGANVLTF
TRBD1,TRBJ2-1,TRBV29-1,once,15,TGCAGCGTTGAAGGGTGGGACAGTTCCTACAATGAGCAGTTCTTC,CSVEGWDSSYNEQFF
TRBD1,TRBJ2-7,TRBV24-1,NA,15,TGTGCCACCAGTGACACCCGGGACAGGTCCTACGAGCAGTACTTC,CATSDTRDRSYEQYF
TRBD1,TRBJ2-1,TRBV7-2,NA,16,TGTGCCAGCTGCGCAAGTGGGACAGGAGGGTTGGGTGAGCAGTTCTTC,CASCASGTGGLGEQFF
TRBD1,TRBJ2-1,TRBV4-3,NA,16,TGCGCCAGCAGCCAAGACCGGACAGGGGGGGGCAATGAGCAGTTCTTC,CASSQDRTGGGNEQFF
TRBD1,TRBJ2-1,TRBV2,NA,16,TGTGCCAGCAGGCACAGGGACAGGGGCGCCTACAATGAGCAGTTCTTC,CASRHRDRGAYNEQFF
NA,TRBJ2-7,TRBV7-8,once,15,TGTGCCAGCAGCAAGAGCCGTTTAACGATCTACGAGCAGTACTTC,CASSKSRLTIYEQYF
TRBD2,TRBJ2-1,TRBV4-2,NA,15,TGTGCCAGCAGCCTGGGACTAGCGGGGTACAATGAGCAGTTCTTC,CASSLGLAGYNEQFF
NA,TRBJ1-1,TRBV7-3,NA,13,TGTGCCAGCAGCGTGACAGTTAACACTGAAGCTTTCTTT,CASSVTVNTEAFF
NA,TRBJ2-7,TRBV18,few,12,TGTGCCAGCTCCGAACGAGGATACGAGCAGTACTTC,CASSERGYEQYF
TRBD1,TRBJ1-5,TRBV10-3,once,16,TGTGCCATCAGTGATCCCCGGGACAGCGTCGATCAGCCCCAGCATTTT,CAISDPRDSVDQPQHF
NA,TRBJ1-5,TRBV19,many,16,TGTGCCAGTAGTATAGCGGCGGGTTATAGCAATCAGCCCCAGCATTTT,CASSIAAGYSNQPQHF
NA,TRBJ2-1,TRBV28,once,14,TGTGCCAGCAGCCGAATCGCGTACTACAATGAGCAGTTCTTC,CASSRIAYYNEQFF
NA,TRBJ2-7,TRBV19,NA,15,TGTGCCAGTAGTCAACAGGCCGCCGGAAAAACACGGCAGTACTTC,CASSQQAAGKTRQYF
NA,TRBJ2-1,TRBV9,NA,13,TGTGCCAGCAGCGTAGCCGGGTACAATGAGCAGTTCTTC,CASSVAGYNEQFF
NA,TRBJ1-6,TRBV18,few,16,TGTGCCAGCTCACTAAGGGGGTCAGGGGATAATTCACCCCTCCACTTT,CASSLRGSGDNSPLHF
NA,TRBJ2-2,TRBV7-9,NA,15,TGTGCCAGCCGATACTCCCTCTCTTACACCGGGGAGCTGTTTTTT,CASRYSLSYTGELFF
TRBD1,TRBJ1-2,TRBV9,NA,14,TGTGCCAGCAGCGTAAACGGACAGGGCCCTGGCTACACCTTC,CASSVNGQGPGYTF
TRBD1,TRBJ1-2,TRBV7-2,NA,14,TGTGCCAGCAGCTTAAACAGGGGGCCGGAAGGCTACACCTTC,CASSLNRGPEGYTF
NA,TRBJ1-3,TRBV15,once,15,TGTGCCACCAGCAGAGATCGGGTCTCTGGAAACACCATATATTTT,CATSRDRVSGNTIYF
TRBD1,TRBJ1-2,TRBV5-1,NA,14,TGCGCCAGCAGTCCTCGACAGGGAAACTATGGCTACACCTTC,CASSPRQGNYGYTF
TRBD2,TRBJ2-5,TRBV5-1,NA,14,TGCGCCAGCAGCCGGGGACTAGCGGAAGAGACCCAGTACTTC,CASSRGLAEETQYF
NA,TRBJ2-5,TRBV21-1,NA,19,TGTGCCAGCAGCAAAGCGATAGGCCGCCGGGGGGAGTCAAGAGAGGCCCAGTACTTC,CASSKAIGRRGESREAQYF
TRBD1,TRBJ2-3,TRBV29-1,few,15,TGCAGCGTTGGCCCTACAGGGGCCTACACAGATACGCAGTATTTT,CSVGPTGAYTDTQYF
NA,TRBJ1-5,TRBV7-2,NA,15,TGTGCCAGCAGCTTAAACCCGGGGAGCAATCAGCCCCAGCATTTT,CASSLNPGSNQPQHF
NA,TRBJ1-2,TRBV6-5,NA,13,TGTGCCAGCAACATAAGGGGGACATCGTTCTTAACCTTC,CASNIRGTSFLTF
TRBD1,TRBJ2-2,TRBV18,NA,16,TGTGCCAGCTCAGGTCAGGGGGCGATTTCCACCGGGGAGCTGTTTTTT,CASSGQGAISTGELFF